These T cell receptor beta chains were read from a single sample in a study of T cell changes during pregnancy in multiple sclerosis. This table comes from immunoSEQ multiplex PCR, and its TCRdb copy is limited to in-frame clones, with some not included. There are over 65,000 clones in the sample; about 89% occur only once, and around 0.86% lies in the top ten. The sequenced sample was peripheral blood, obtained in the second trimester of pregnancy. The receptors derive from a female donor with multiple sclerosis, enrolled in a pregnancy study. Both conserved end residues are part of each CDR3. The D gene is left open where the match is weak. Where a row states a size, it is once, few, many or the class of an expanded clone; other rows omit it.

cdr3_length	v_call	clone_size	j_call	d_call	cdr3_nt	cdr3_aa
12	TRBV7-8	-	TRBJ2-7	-	TGTGCCAGCAGCTTCGGGGTGTACGAGCAGTACTTC	CASSFGVYEQYF
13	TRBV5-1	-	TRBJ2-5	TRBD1	TGCGCCGGGCACTGGGGACAGGGAGAGACCCAGTACTTC	CAGHWGQGETQYF
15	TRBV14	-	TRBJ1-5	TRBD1	TGTGCCAGCAGCCAAGTGCCAGGGGGCGGTCAGCCCCAGCATTTT	CASSQVPGGGQPQHF
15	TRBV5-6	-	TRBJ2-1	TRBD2	TGTGCCAGCAGGCCTAGCGGGGGCCCACTAAATGAGCAGTTCTTC	CASRPSGGPLNEQFF
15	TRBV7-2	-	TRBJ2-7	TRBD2	TGTGCCAGCAGCTCAAGATCCGGGGGACTATACGAGCAGTACTTC	CASSSRSGGLYEQYF
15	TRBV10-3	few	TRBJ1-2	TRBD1	TGTGCCATCAGTTTCAAGGGACAGGCCTCGGGCGGCTACACCTTC	CAISFKGQASGGYTF
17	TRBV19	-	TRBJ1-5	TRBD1	TGTGCCAGTAGTATAGGAGGGGGCAGGATGGGCAATCAGCCCCAGCATTTT	CASSIGGGRMGNQPQHF
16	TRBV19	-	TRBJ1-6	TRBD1	TGTGCCAGTAGTTCTACGGACAGGGGGCCCGCCCGGCCCCTCCACTTT	CASSSTDRGPARPLHF
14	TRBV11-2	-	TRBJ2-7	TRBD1	TGTGCCAGCAACAACAGGGGGTTGAACTACGAGCAGTACTTC	CASNNRGLNYEQYF
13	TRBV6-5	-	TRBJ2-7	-	TGTGCCAGCAGTTACTCGAGGCTCTGGGAGCAGTACTTC	CASSYSRLWEQYF
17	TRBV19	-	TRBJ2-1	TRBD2	TGTGCCAGTAGTATGGGACGGGGAGGGGTTTCCTACAATGAGCAGTTCTTC	CASSMGRGGVSYNEQFF
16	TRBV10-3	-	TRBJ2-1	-	TGTGCCATCAGAAACCAAGGGGGGGGGATTTACAATGAGCAGTTCTTC	CAIRNQGGGIYNEQFF
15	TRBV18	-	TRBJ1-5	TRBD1	TGTGCCAGCTCACCACCGGACAGGGGGAATCAGCCCCAGCATTTT	CASSPPDRGNQPQHF
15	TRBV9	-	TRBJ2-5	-	TGTGCCAGCAGCGTAGGGGGGGGGCTGCAAGAGACCCAGTACTTC	CASSVGGGLQETQYF